This T cell receptor beta chain was captured in a study of T-cell reconstitution after alpha-beta-depleted transplantation in children. Whole-study results and caveats: Reportedly, alpha-beta T cells present about two months post-transplant originated from several hundred expanded clones of graft origin. Some patients owed their high day-60 TCRbeta diversity to surviving recipient T cells and thymic progenitors. When one year had passed after transplant, most T-cell counts and diversity came from newly produced T cells.

Trimming stripped 1 base from V and 2 bases from J, with 13 bases between. Germline-derived CDR1 and CDR2 are LGHDT and YNNKEL (reference sequence). The CDR3 has 16 amino acids. This clonotype has only a few counts. Its antigen is as yet unknown. For TCRbeta, the library was prepared with unique molecular identifiers. TCRdb re-analysed the PCR reads in MiXCR, keeping a single row per CDR3 protein. This sample has fewer than 450,000 distinct CDR3 sequences, with 15% to 20% found just once. The sequenced sample was PBMCs, mostly from graft donor cells, obtained 360 days after TCRalphabeta/CD19-depleted stem cell transplant. The receptor was derived from a male patient aged 2-15 years who had a stem cell transplant for acute lymphoblastic leukemia, so the T cells may come from the graft donor. The chain carries TRBV3-1 and TRBJ2-3; D may correspond to TRBD1 or TRBD2 (5 bases each). The CDR3 nucleotides are TGTGCCAGCAGCCAAGTGATCGGGACGTTCACAGATACGCAGTATTTT. This codes for CASSQVIGTFTDTQYF.